This record covers a single TCR beta chain. Some clones are missing from TCRdb's copy, which holds only in-frame ones; the method was immunoSEQ multiplex PCR. The repertoire holds roughly 150,000 clones, around 85% seen once, with 2.4% in the top ten. This sample was included in a study of blood T cell repertoires in COVID-19. Whole-study context: Spain, Italy and the United States supplied samples that represented acute and convalescent COVID-19.

The CDR3 is 13 amino acids. Trimming took 6 bases from V and 6 from J; bases not matched to a gene: 4. What was sequenced was peripheral blood. This TCR derives from a woman in her 70s with acute or convalescent COVID-19. This rearrangement joins TRBV12-3 or TRBV12-4 to TRBJ1-1, with 10 nucleotides matching TRBD1. This CDR3 is CASRTGGSAEAFF. DNA for the CDR3: TGTGCCAGCAGGACAGGGGGCAGCGCTGAAGCTTTCTTT.